This T cell receptor delta chain emerged from a study of gamma-delta T cells after stem cell transplantation. By sample fraction, this clone is medium-sized. Additional DNA sequences in this sample encode the identical CDR3. This CDR3 comprises 21 residues. Germline CDR1 and CDR2: GEAIGNYY and EKD. V shed 3 bases and J 1 base; nucleotides not matched to a gene: 17. TCRdb reanalysed the RT-PCR reads with CATT. The data show 5,500 to 6,500 delta-chain clones, around 2% seen once. The sequence was obtained from a human donor. It is not recorded whose cells these are; they may come from a transplant donor. The chain is built from TRDV2 and TRDJ3; 7 bases line up with TRDD3. Sequenced: gamma-delta T cells. The CDR3 nucleotides are TGTGCCTGTGACGCGGGGTTTACTGGGGATTCCGCATCCTGGGACACCCGACAGATGTTTTTC. It yields the protein CACDAGFTGDSASWDTRQMFF.